Detailed here is one TCR beta chain. The V gene's germline CDR1 is SQVTM and CDR2 ANQGSEA. CDR3 length equals 17 residues. Losses at the gene ends were 4 bases for V and 0 bases for J; bases not matched to a gene: 6. Sequencing was performed with immunoSEQ multiplex PCR; in TCRdb, only in-frame clones are kept and a portion is missing. The sample consists of several thousand clones, approximately 82% of them appearing once. The sample is drawn from a study of somatic mutations in cytotoxic T cells in rheumatoid arthritis. The chain uses TRBV29-1 and TRBJ2-1; 13 nucleotides line up with TRBD2. Sequencing was performed on CD8+ T cells sorted from blood. This sequence was found in a woman between 50 and 59 years old with rheumatoid arthritis. CDR3 nucleotide sequence: TGCAGCGTTGGAGGACTAGCGGGAGCCTCCTCCTACAATGAGCAGTTCTTC. Translation: CSVGGLAGASSYNEQFF.